The rows below give T cell receptor beta chains drawn from one sample of a study of control samples from healthy donors and cancer patients. Here immunoSEQ multiplex PCR was the method, and the copy in TCRdb shows in-frame clones only, minus some. This sample has around 95,000 clones, with roughly 87% found just once. Sequenced sample: blood. Receptor source: a woman aged 45-65 years in good health. The CDR3 runs from the conserved cysteine through the conserved F or W. D genes are given only for firm matches. Clone size is stated in some rows and not others, as once, few, many or a class when expanded.

V,D,J,size,CDR3,DNA
TRBV4-3,NA,TRBJ2-5,NA,CASSQDTRGKTQYF,TGCGCCAGCAGCCAAGATACTAGAGGGAAGACCCAGTACTTC
TRBV10-1,NA,TRBJ2-2,once,CASSFHRAGELFF,TGCGCCAGCAGTTTCCACAGGGCCGGGGAGCTGTTTTTT
TRBV27,NA,TRBJ2-3,NA,CASSWRSSRDTQYF,TGTGCCAGCAGTTGGAGGAGCTCCCGTGATACGCAGTATTTT
TRBV5-1,NA,TRBJ2-5,NA,CASRPPAEETQYF,TGCGCCAGCCGCCCCCCAGCGGAAGAGACCCAGTACTTC
TRBV29-1,NA,TRBJ2-2,once,CSAGVGNTGELFF,TGCAGCGCCGGGGTAGGGAACACCGGGGAGCTGTTTTTT
TRBV5-1,NA,TRBJ2-5,NA,CASAPPDGGEETQYF,TGCGCCAGCGCCCCCCCTGACGGGGGAGAAGAGACCCAGTACTTC
TRBV7-2,NA,TRBJ2-1,NA,CASSRPVDVVTYNEQFF,TGTGCCAGCAGCCGCCCTGTGGACGTCGTAACCTACAATGAGCAGTTCTTC
TRBV5-4,NA,TRBJ2-5,NA,CASSLEAGRQQTQYF,TGTGCCAGCAGCTTGGAGGCGGGGAGACAGCAGACCCAGTACTTC
TRBV5-1,NA,TRBJ1-3,NA,CASSLSGGTPGNTIYF,TGCGCCAGCAGCTTGTCTGGGGGGACTCCTGGAAACACCATATATTTT
TRBV7-6,NA,TRBJ1-1,NA,CASSSNIVKGGISRTEAFF,TGTGCCAGCAGCTCTAACATAGTAAAGGGCGGGATCTCTCGCACTGAAGCTTTCTTT
TRBV19,NA,TRBJ2-3,once,CASSIKLPDTQYF,TGTGCCAGTAGTATTAAGCTGCCAGATACGCAGTATTTT
TRBV5-4,TRBD1,TRBJ1-1,NA,CASSFGTAEAFF,TGTGCCAGCAGCTTCGGGACAGCTGAAGCTTTCTTT
TRBV7-8,NA,TRBJ1-2,NA,CAGGSSYGYTF,TGTGCGGGAGGATCAAGCTATGGCTACACCTTC
TRBV12-3/TRBV12-4,NA,TRBJ2-1,NA,CASSLYQGEQFF,TGTGCCAGCAGTTTATATCAAGGTGAGCAGTTCTTC
TRBV11-3,TRBD2,TRBJ2-1,NA,CASRRGGSPYNEQFF,TGTGCCAGCAGACGGGGGGGCAGTCCCTACAATGAGCAGTTCTTC
TRBV6-5,TRBD2,TRBJ2-5,NA,CASISGGETQYF,TGTGCCAGCATTAGCGGGGGAGAGACCCAGTACTTC
TRBV20-1,TRBD2,TRBJ2-1,NA,CSASHWLGSTSGYNEQFF,TGCAGTGCTAGTCACTGGCTTGGATCGACTAGCGGATACAATGAGCAGTTCTTC
TRBV5-1,NA,TRBJ2-7,NA,CASSLVGRGYEQYF,TGCGCCAGCAGCTTGGTCGGCAGGGGCTACGAGCAGTACTTC
TRBV4-1,NA,TRBJ1-1,few,CASSQDPLTEAFF,TGCGCCAGCAGCCAAGATCCGCTAACCGAAGCTTTCTTT
TRBV30,NA,TRBJ1-6,medium-sized,CAWSAPGIDNSPLHF,TGTGCCTGGAGTGCCCCAGGGATAGATAATTCACCCCTCCACTTT
TRBV19,NA,TRBJ1-1,NA,CASSAPGGARVTEAFF,TGTGCCAGTAGTGCCCCGGGGGGGGCGAGAGTAACTGAAGCTTTCTTT
TRBV20-1,NA,TRBJ2-1,NA,CSAAHRDEFF,TGCAGTGCTGCCCACAGGGATGAGTTCTTC
TRBV7-9,TRBD1,TRBJ1-4,NA,CASSLGQGGEKLFF,TGTGCCAGCAGCTTGGGACAGGGAGGCGAAAAACTGTTTTTT
TRBV7-9,TRBD2,TRBJ2-1,once,CASSSWEGTNEQFF,TGTGCCAGCAGCTCATGGGAGGGAACCAATGAGCAGTTCTTC
TRBV7-3,NA,TRBJ2-3,NA,CASSLVGGTDTQYF,TGTGCCAGCAGCTTAGTTGGGGGCACAGATACGCAGTATTTT